This is a list of T cell receptor beta chains from one sample in a study of cytomegalovirus exposure and HLA in healthy donors. Using immunoSEQ multiplex PCR, the repertoire was profiled, and TCRdb retains in-frame clones only, with some absent. In the table there are roughly 100,000 clones, about 95% of which are singletons. The sample consisted of PBMCs. All receptors come from a young woman in good health and CMV-seronegative. CDR3s include the opening cysteine and the closing phenylalanine or tryptophan.

v_gene: TRBV19; CDR3aa: CASSMREGNQPQHF
v_gene: TRBV7-6; CDR3aa: CASSPTDRAYGYTF
v_gene: TRBV5-1; CDR3aa: CASSLEIAAGANVLTF
v_gene: TRBV5-8; CDR3aa: CASGGQLITDTQYF
v_gene: TRBV27; CDR3aa: CASSEATRYGYTF
v_gene: TRBV19; CDR3aa: CASSIHLVSYEQYF
v_gene: TRBV15; CDR3aa: CATSRSGDIYNSPLHF
v_gene: TRBV19; CDR3aa: CASSIDPAGVKYGYTF
v_gene: TRBV6-1; CDR3aa: CASSVGTVGYEQYF
v_gene: TRBV5-5; CDR3aa: CASILASGAPGELFF
v_gene: TRBV4-1; CDR3aa: CASSHGRGSSYEQYF
v_gene: TRBV19; CDR3aa: CASSIKFDGTGGLSFSPLHF
v_gene: TRBV7-2; CDR3aa: CASSLGSGGGHNEQFF
v_gene: TRBV25-1; CDR3aa: CASRTLAGDTGELFF
v_gene: TRBV5-1; CDR3aa: CASSLGTGEGYTF
v_gene: TRBV5-1; CDR3aa: CASSSTVVQEFAYEQYF
v_gene: TRBV25-1; CDR3aa: CASSESVYGYTF
v_gene: TRBV6-1; CDR3aa: CASSLIAGSSYEQYF
v_gene: TRBV10-3; CDR3aa: CAISSVQASPTDTQYF
v_gene: TRBV5-6; CDR3aa: CASSKTRSRDTGELFF
v_gene: TRBV10-2; CDR3aa: CASSASGGGITGELFF
v_gene: TRBV5-1; CDR3aa: CASSLVWVAGGEDTQYF
v_gene: TRBV4-1; CDR3aa: CASRGLSLGANVLTF
v_gene: TRBV7-9; CDR3aa: CASSFGLNEQFF
v_gene: TRBV27; CDR3aa: CASSPGTGGMETQYF
v_gene: TRBV4-1; CDR3aa: CASSRFNQAGELFF
v_gene: TRBV4-2; CDR3aa: CASSPRTGYNSPLHF
v_gene: TRBV19; CDR3aa: CASSIDRGDQPQHF
v_gene: TRBV10-3; CDR3aa: CAISGDPAGTSGRAREQFF
v_gene: TRBV4-2; CDR3aa: CASSQVGQNTIYF
v_gene: TRBV27; CDR3aa: CASSLWGRGVGEQYF
v_gene: TRBV7-8; CDR3aa: CASSSDPSEKLFF
v_gene: TRBV9; CDR3aa: CASSVGGGQETQYF
v_gene: TRBV9; CDR3aa: CASNQGPLSGNTIYF
v_gene: TRBV12-5; CDR3aa: CASGLDSSQLYNSPLHF
v_gene: TRBV5-1; CDR3aa: CASQLAGGYTF
v_gene: TRBV18; CDR3aa: CASSGGKDQPQHF